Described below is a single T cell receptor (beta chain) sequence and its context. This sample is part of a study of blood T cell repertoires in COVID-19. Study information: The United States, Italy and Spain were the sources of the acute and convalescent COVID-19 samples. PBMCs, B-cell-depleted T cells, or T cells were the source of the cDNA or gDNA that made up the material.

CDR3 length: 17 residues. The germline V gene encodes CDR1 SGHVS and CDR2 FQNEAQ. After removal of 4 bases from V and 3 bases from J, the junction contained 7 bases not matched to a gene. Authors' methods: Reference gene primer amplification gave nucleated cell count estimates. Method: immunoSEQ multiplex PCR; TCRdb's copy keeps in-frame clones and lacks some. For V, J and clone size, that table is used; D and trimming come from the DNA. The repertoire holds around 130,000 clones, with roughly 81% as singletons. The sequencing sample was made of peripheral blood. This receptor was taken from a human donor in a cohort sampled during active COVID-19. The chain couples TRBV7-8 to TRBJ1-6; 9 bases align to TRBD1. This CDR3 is CASSSRTGAYYNSPLHF. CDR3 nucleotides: TGTGCCAGCAGCTCCCGGACAGGGGCCTACTATAATTCACCCCTCCACTTT.